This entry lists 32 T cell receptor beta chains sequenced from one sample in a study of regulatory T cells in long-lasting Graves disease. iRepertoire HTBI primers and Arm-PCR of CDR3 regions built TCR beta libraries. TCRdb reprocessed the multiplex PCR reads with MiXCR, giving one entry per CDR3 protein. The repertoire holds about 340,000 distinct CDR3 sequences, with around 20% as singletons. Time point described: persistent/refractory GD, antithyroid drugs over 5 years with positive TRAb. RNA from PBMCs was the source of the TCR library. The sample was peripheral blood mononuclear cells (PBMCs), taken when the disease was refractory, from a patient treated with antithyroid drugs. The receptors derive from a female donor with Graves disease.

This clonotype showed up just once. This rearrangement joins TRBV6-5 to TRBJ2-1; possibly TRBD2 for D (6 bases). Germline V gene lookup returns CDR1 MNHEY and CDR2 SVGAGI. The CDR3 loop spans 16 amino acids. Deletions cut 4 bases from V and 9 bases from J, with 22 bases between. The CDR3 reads CASSSPHGRGVGEQFF. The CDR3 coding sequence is TGTGCCAGCAGTTCCCCCCATGGGCGGGGCGTGGGTGAGCAGTTCTTC.

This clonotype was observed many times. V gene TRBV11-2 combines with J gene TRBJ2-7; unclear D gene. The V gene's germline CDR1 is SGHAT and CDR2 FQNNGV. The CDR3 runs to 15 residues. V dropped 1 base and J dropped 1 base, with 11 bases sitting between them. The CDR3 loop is CASSLAPSRSYEQYF. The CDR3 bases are TGTGCCAGCAGCTTAGCCCCTTCCCGGTCCTACGAGCAGTACTTC.

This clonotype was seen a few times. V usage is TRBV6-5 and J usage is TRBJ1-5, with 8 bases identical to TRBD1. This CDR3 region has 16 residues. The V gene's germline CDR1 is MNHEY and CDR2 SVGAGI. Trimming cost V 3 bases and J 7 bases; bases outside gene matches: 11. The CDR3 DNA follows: TGTGCCAGCAGTTATCGAGGTCAGGGGGCAGGACAGCCCCAGCATTTT. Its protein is CASSYRGQGAGQPQHF.

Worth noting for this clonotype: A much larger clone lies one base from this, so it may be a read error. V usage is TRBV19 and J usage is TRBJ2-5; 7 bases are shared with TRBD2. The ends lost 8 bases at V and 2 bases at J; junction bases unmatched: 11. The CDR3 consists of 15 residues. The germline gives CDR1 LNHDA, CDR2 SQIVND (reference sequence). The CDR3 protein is CASSPASGTQETQYF. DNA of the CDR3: TGTGCCAGTTCCCCGGCTAGCGGTACACAAGAGACCCAGTACTTC.

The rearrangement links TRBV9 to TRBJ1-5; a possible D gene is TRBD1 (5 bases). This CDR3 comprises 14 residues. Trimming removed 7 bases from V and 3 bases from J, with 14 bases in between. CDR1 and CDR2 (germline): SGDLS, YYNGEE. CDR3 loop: CASGGPFNNQPQHF. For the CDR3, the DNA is TGTGCCAGCGGGGGACCTTTTAACAATCAGCCCCAGCATTTT.

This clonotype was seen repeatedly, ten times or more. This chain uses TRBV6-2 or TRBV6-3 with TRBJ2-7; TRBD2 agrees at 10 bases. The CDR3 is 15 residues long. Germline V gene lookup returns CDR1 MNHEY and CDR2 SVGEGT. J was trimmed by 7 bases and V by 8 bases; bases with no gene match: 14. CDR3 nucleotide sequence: TGTGCCAGCCGTGAACCTCTAGCGGGAGCACGGGAGCAGTACTTC. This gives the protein CASREPLAGAREQYF.

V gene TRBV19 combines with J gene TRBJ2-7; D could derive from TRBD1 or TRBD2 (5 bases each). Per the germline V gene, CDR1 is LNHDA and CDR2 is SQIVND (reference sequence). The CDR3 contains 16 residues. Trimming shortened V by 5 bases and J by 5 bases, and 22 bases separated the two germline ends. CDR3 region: CASSPRGGTQRNEQYF. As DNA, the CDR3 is TGTGCCAGTAGTCCCCGGGGTGGGACCCAGCGTAACGAGCAGTACTTC.

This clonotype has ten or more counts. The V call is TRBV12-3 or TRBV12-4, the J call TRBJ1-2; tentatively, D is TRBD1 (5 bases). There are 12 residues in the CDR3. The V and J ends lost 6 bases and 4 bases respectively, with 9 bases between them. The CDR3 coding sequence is TGTGCCAGCAGCTGGGACGTCTATGGCTACACCTTC. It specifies CASSWDVYGYTF.

The CDR3 DNA reads as TGTGCCACCAGTCCGGGCCGCCTTCACAATGAGCAGTTCTTC. Translated, it gives CATSPGRLHNEQFF. The chain couples TRBV24-1 to TRBJ2-1; D remains ambiguous. This CDR3 spans 14 amino acids. Germline V gives CDR1 KGHDR, CDR2 SFDVKD. Trimming took 6 bases from V and 5 from J, leaving 13 bases between them.

This CDR3 reads CASSIGQGIGNTIYF. The CDR3 bases are TGTGCCAGTAGTATCGGGCAGGGGATCGGAAACACCATATATTTT. The rearrangement links TRBV19 to TRBJ1-3; D perhaps matches TRBD1 (6 bases). Trimming took off 3 bases at V and 4 bases at J, with 13 bases between the two ends. The CDR3 runs to 15 residues. CDR1 LNHDA and CDR2 SQIVND come from the germline V gene (reference sequence).

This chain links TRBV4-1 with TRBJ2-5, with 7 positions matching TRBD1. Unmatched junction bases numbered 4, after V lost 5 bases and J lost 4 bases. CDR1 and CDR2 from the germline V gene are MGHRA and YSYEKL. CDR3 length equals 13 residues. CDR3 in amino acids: CASSKPGGETQYF. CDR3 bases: TGCGCCAGCAGCAAACCAGGGGGAGAGACCCAGTACTTC.

This chain's CDR3 is CASSPDGYRGQGQPQHF. As DNA, the CDR3 is TGCGCCAGCAGCCCGGATGGATACAGGGGCCAGGGACAGCCCCAGCATTTT. The chain couples TRBV5-1 to TRBJ1-5; 7 nucleotides match TRBD1. CDR1 is SGHRS, CDR2 YFSETQ, per germline. V trimming: 4 bases; J trimming: 7 bases; junction bases outside the gene matches: 17. The CDR3 runs 17 residues.

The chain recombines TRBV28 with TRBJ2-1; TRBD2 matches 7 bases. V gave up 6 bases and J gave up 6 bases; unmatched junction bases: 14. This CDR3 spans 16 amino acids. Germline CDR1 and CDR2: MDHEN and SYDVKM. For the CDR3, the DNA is TGTGCCAGCAGCCCACCACTAGGCGGGAGTCGCAATGAGCAGTTCTTC. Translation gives CASSPPLGGSRNEQFF.

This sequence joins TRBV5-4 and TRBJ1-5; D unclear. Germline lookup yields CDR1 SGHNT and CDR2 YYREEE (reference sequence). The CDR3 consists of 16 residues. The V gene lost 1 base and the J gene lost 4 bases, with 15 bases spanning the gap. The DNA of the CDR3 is TGTGCCAGCAGCTTGTTGGGTCGGGTCGAGAATCAGCCCCAGCATTTT. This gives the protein CASSLLGRVENQPQHF.

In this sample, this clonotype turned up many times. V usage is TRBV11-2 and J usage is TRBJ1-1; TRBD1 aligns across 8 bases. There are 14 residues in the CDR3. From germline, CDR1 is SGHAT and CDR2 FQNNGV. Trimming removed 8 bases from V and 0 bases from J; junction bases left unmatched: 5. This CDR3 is CASLTDRVNTEAFF. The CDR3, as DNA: TGTGCCAGCCTCACGGACAGGGTGAACACTGAAGCTTTCTTT.

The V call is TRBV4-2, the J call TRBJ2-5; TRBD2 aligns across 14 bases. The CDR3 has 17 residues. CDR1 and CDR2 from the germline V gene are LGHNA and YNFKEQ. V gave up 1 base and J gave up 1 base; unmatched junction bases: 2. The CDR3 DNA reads TGTGCCAGCAGCCAAGGACTAGCGGGAGGGTTCCAAGAGACCCAGTACTTC. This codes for CASSQGLAGGFQETQYF.

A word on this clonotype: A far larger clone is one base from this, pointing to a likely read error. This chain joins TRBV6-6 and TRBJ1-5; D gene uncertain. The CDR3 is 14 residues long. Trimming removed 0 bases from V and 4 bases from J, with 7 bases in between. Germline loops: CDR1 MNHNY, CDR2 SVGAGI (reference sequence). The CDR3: CASSYSWGNQPQHF. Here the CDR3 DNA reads TGTGCCAGCAGTTACTCGTGGGGAAATCAGCCCCAGCATTTT.

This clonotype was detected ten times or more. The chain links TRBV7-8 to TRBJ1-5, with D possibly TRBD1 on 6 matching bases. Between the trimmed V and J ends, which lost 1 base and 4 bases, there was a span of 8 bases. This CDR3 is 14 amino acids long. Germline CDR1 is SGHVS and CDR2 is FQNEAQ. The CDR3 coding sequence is TGTGCCAGCAGCTTAGACAGGGAAAATCAGCCCCAGCATTTT. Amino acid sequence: CASSLDRENQPQHF.

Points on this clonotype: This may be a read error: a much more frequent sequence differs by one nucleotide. Written as DNA, the CDR3 is TGTGCCAGCTCGCCGTCGGCGGCCGCAACTAATGAAGAACTGTTTTTT. Its translation is CASSPSAAATNEELFF. The chain joins TRBV18 to TRBJ1-4; D remains ambiguous. CDR3 size: 16 residues. CDR1 and CDR2 (germline): KGHSH, LQKENI.

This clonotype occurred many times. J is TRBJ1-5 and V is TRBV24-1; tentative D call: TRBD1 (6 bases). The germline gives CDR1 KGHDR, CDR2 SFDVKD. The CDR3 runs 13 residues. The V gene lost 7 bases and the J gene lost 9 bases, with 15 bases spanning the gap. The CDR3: CATRAGGRTPQHF. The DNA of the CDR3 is TGTGCCACCAGGGCGGGGGGCAGGACGCCCCAGCATTTT.

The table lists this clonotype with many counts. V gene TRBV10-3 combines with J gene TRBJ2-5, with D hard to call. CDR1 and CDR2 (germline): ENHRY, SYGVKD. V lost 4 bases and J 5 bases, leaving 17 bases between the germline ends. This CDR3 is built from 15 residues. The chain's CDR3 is CAISAAGDVGETQYF. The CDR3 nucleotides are TGTGCCATCAGTGCGGCTGGAGACGTCGGCGAGACCCAGTACTTC.

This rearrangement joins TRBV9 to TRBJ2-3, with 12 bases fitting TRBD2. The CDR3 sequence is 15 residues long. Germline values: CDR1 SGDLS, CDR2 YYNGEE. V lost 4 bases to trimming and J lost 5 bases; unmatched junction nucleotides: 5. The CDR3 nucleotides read TGTGCCAGCAGCAAGCGGACTAGCGGGAAAGATACGCAGTATTTT. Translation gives CASSKRTSGKDTQYF.

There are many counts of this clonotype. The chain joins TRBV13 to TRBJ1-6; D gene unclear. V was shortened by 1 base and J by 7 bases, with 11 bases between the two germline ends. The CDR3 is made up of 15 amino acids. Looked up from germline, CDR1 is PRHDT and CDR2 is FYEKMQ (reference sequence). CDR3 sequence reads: CASSLATLGNSPLHF. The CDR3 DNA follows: TGTGCCAGCAGCTTAGCAACTTTGGGCAATTCACCCCTCCACTTT.

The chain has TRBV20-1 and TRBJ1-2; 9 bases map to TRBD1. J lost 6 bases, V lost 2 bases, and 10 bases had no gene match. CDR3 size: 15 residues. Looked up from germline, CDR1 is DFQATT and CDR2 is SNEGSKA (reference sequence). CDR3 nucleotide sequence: TGCAGTGCTAGACCCCTACAGGGGGCGATCCATGGCTACACCTTC. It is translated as CSARPLQGAIHGYTF.

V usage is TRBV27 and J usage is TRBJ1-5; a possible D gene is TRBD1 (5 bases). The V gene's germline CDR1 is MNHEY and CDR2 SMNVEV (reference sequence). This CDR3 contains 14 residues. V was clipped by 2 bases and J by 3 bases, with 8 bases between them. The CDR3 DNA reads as TGTGCCAGCAGTTTAAGGGACCCCAATCAGCCCCAGCATTTT. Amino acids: CASSLRDPNQPQHF.

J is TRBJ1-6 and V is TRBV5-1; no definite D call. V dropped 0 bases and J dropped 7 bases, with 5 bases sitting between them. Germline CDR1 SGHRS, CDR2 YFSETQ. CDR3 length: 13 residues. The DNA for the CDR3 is TGCGCCAGCAGCTTGGAACAGAATTCACCCCTCCACTTT. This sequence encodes CASSLEQNSPLHF.

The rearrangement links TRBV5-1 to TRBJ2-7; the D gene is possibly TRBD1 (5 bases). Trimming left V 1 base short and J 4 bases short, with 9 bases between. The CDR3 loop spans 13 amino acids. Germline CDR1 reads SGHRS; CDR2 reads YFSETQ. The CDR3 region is CASSLNDRYEQYF. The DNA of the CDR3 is TGCGCCAGCAGCTTGAACGACAGATACGAGCAGTACTTC.

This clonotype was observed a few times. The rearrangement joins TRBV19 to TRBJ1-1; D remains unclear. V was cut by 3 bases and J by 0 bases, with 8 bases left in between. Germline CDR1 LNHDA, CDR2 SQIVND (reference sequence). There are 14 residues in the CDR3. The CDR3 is CASSINGMNTEAFF. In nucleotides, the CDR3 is TGTGCCAGTAGTATCAACGGCATGAACACTGAAGCTTTCTTT.

CDR3 loop: CASSPGRQGTGETQYF. CDR3 nucleotides: TGCGCCAGCAGCCCTGGCCGTCAGGGTACCGGAGAGACCCAGTACTTC. V and J are TRBV5-1 and TRBJ2-5; tentatively, D is TRBD1 (5 bases). The V and J ends lost 4 bases and 4 bases respectively, with 20 bases between them. CDR3 length: 16 amino acids. Germline V gene data show CDR1 as SGHRS and CDR2 as YFSETQ.

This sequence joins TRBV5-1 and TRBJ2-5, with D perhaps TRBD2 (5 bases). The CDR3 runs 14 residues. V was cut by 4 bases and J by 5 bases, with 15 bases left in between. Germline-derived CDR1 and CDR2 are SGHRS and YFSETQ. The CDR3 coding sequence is TGCGCCAGCAGCACACTAGGAGTAGGGGAGACCCAGTACTTC. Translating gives CASSTLGVGETQYF.

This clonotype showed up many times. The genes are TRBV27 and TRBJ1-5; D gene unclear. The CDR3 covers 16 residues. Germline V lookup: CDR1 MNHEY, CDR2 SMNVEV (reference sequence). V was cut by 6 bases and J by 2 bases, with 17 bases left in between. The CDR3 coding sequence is TGTGCCAGCAGGCCAACTTTCTGGGATGGCAATCAGCCCCAGCATTTT. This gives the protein CASRPTFWDGNQPQHF.

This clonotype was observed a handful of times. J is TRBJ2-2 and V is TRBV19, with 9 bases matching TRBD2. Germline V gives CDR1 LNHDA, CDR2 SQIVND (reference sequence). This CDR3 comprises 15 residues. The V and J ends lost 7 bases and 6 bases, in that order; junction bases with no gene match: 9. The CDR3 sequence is CASTGGTSLSGELFF. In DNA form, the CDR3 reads TGTGCCAGTACCGGGGGGACTAGCTTGTCCGGGGAGCTGTTTTTT.